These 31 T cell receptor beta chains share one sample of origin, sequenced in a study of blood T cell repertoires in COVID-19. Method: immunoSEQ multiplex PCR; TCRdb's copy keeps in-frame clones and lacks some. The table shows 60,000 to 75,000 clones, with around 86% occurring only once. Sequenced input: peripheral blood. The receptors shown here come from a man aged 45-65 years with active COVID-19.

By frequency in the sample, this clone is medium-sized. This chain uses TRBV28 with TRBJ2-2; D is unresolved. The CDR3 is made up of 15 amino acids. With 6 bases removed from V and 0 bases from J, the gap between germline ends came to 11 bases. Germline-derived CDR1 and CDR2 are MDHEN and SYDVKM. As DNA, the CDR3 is TGTGCCAGCAGACCTACAGACGCGAACACCGGGGAGCTGTTTTTT. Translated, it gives CASRPTDANTGELFF.

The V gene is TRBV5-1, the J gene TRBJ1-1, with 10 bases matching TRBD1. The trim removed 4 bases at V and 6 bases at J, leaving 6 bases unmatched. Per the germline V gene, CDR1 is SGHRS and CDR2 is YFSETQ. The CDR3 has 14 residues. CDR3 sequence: CASSLTGGNPEAFF. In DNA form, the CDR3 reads TGCGCCAGCAGCCTGACAGGGGGCAATCCTGAAGCTTTCTTT. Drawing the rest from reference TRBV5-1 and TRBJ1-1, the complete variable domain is KAGVTQTPRYLIKTRGQQVTLSCSPISGHRSVSWYQQTPGQGLQFLFEYFSETQRNKGNFPGRFSGRQFSNSRSEMNVSTLELGDSALYLCASSLTGGNPEAFFGQGTRLTVV.

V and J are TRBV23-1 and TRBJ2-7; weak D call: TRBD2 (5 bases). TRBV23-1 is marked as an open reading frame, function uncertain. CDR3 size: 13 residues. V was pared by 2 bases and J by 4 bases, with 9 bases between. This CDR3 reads CASSQDGNYEQYF. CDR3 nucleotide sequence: TGCGCCAGCAGTCAAGACGGGAATTACGAGCAGTACTTC.

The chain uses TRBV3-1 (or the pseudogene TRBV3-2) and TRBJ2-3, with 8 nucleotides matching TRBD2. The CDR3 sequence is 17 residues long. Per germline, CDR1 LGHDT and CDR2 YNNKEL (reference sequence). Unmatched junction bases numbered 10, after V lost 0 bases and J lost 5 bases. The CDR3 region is CASSQESRLAGRDTQYF. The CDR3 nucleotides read TGTGCCAGCAGCCAAGAAAGCCGGCTAGCGGGTAGAGATACGCAGTATTTT.

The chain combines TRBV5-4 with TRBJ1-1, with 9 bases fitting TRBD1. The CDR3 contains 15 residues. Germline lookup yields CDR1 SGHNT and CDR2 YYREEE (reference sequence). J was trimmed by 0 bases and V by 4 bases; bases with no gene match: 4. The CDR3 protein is CASSPQGALNTEAFF. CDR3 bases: TGTGCCAGCAGCCCACAGGGGGCGCTGAACACTGAAGCTTTCTTT.

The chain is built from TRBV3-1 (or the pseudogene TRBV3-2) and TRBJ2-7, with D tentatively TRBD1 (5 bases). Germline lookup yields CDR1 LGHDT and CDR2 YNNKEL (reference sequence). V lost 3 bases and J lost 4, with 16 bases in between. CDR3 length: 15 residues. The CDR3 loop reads CASSQGNRPPYEQYF. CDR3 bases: TGTGCCAGCAGCCAGGGAAACAGGCCGCCATACGAGCAGTACTTC.

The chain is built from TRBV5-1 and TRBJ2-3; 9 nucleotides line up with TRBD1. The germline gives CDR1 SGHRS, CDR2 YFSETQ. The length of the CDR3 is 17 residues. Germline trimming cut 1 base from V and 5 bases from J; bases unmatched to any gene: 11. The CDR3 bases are TGCGCCAGCAGCTTGAGGGGACAGGGAGGAGGTGAAGATACGCAGTATTTT. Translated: CASSLRGQGGGEDTQYF. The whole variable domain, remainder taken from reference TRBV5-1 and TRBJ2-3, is KAGVTQTPRYLIKTRGQQVTLSCSPISGHRSVSWYQQTPGQGLQFLFEYFSETQRNKGNFPGRFSGRQFSNSRSEMNVSTLELGDSALYLCASSLRGQGGGEDTQYFGPGTRLTVL.

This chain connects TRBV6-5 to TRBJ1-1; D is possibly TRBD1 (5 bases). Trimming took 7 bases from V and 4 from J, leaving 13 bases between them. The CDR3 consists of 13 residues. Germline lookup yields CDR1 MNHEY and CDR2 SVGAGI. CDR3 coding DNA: TGTGCCAGCATGAAATTGACAGCCACTGAAGCTTTCTTT. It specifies CASMKLTATEAFF.

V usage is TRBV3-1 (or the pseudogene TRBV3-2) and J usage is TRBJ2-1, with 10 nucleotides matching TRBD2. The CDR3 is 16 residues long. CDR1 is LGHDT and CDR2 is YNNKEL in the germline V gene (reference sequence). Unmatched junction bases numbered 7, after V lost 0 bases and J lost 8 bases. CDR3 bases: TGTGCCAGCAGCCAAGAGAGCGGGAGGGGAGTCCATGAGCAGTTCTTC. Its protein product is CASSQESGRGVHEQFF.

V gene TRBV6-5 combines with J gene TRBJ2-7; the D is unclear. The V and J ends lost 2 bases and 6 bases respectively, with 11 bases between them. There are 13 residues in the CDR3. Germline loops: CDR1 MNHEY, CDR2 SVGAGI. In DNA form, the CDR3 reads TGTGCCAGCAGTTACCTAGGTGTCCTCGAGCAGTACTTC. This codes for CASSYLGVLEQYF.

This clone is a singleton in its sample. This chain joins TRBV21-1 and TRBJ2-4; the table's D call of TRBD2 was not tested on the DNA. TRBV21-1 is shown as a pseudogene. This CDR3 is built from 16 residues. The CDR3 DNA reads TGTGCCAGCAGCAAGCGGCTAGCGGGGGGAGGAAACATTCAGTACTTC. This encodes CASSKRLAGGGNIQYF.

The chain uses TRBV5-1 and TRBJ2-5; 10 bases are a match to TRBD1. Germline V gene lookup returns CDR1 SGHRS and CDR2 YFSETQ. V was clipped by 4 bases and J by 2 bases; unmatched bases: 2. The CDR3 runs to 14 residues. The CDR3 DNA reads TGCGCCAGCAGCCTGGGACAGGGGCAAGAGACCCAGTACTTC. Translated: CASSLGQGQETQYF.

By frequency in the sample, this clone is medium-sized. The CDR3 bases are TGTGCCAGCAGCCAAGATGGGGACACTGGGGCCAACGTCCTGACTTTC. Protein sequence: CASSQDGDTGANVLTF. The rearrangement links TRBV4-2 to TRBJ2-6, with D maybe TRBD1 (6 bases). Trimming took 0 bases from V and 2 from J, leaving 8 bases between them. Germline V gene sequence: CDR1 LGHNA, CDR2 YNFKEQ. The CDR3 runs 16 residues.

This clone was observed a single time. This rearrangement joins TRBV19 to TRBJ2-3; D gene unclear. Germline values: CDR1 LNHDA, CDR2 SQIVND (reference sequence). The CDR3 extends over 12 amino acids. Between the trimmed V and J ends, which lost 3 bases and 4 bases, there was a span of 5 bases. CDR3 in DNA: TGTGCCAGTAGTATCGGTCCAGATACGCAGTATTTT. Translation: CASSIGPDTQYF.

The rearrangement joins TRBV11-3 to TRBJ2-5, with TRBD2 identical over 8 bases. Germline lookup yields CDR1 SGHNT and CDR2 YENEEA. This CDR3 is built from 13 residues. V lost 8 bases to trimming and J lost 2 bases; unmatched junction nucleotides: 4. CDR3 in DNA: TGTGCCAGCGGCGAGCGGGGGCAAGAGACCCAGTACTTC. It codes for CASGERGQETQYF.

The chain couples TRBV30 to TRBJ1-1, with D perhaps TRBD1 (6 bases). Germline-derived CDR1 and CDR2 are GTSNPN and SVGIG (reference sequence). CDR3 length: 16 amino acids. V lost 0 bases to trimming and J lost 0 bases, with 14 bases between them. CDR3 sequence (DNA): TGTGCCTGGAGTGTAAAAGGGGGACACCTGAACACTGAAGCTTTCTTT. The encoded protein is CAWSVKGGHLNTEAFF. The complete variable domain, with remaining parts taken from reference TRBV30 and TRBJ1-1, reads SQTIHQWPATLVQPVGSPLSLECTVEGTSNPNLYWYRQAAGRGLQLLFYSVGIGQISSEVPQNLSASRPQDRQFILSSKKLLLSDSGFYLCAWSVKGGHLNTEAFFGQGTRLTVV.

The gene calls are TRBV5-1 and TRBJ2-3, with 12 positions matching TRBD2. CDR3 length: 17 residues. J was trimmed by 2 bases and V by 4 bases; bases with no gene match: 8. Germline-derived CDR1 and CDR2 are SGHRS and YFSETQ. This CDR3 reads CASSPTGLAGHTDTQYF. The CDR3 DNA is TGCGCCAGCAGCCCCACCGGACTAGCGGGACACACAGATACGCAGTATTTT. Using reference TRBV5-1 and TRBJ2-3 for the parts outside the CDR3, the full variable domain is KAGVTQTPRYLIKTRGQQVTLSCSPISGHRSVSWYQQTPGQGLQFLFEYFSETQRNKGNFPGRFSGRQFSNSRSEMNVSTLELGDSALYLCASSPTGLAGHTDTQYFGPGTRLTVL.

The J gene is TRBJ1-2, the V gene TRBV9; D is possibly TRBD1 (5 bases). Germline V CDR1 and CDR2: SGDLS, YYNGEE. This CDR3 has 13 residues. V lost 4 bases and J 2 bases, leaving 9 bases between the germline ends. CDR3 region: CASSQDTNYGYTF. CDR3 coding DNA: TGTGCCAGCAGCCAGGACACGAACTATGGCTACACCTTC.

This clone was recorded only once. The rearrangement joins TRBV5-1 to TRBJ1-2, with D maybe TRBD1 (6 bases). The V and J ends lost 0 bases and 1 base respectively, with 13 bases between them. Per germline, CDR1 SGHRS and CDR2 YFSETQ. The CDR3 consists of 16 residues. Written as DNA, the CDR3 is TGCGCCAGCAGCTTGGTAGGACAGAATGTTAACTATGGCTACACCTTC. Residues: CASSLVGQNVNYGYTF.

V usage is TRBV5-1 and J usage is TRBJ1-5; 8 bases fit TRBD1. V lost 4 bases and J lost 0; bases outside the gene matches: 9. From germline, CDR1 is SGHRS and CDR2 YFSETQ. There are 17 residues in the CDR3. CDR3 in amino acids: CASSPDRGPYSNQPQHF. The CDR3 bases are TGCGCCAGCAGCCCTGACAGGGGTCCGTATAGCAATCAGCCCCAGCATTTT.

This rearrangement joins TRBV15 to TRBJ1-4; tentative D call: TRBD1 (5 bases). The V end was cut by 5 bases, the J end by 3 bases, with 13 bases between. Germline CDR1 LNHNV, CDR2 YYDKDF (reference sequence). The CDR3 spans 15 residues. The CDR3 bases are TGTGCCACCAGCCCCCGGGGGGGGTCTAATGAAAAACTGTTTTTT. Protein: CATSPRGGSNEKLFF.

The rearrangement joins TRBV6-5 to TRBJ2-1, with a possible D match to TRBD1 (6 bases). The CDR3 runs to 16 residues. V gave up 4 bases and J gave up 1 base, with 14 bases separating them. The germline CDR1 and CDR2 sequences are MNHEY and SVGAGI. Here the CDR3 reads CASSSGAGQSYNEQFF. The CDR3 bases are TGTGCCAGCAGTTCAGGGGCCGGCCAATCCTACAATGAGCAGTTCTTC.

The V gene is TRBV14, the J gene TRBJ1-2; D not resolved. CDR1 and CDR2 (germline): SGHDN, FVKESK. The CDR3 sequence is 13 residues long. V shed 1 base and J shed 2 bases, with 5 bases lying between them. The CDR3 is CASSQVRNYGYTF. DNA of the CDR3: TGTGCCAGCAGCCAAGTCAGGAACTATGGCTACACCTTC.

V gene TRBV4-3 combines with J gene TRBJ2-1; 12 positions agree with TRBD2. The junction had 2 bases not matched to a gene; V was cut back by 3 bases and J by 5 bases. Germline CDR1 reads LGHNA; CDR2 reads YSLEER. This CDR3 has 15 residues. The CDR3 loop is CASSQRLAGDNEQFF. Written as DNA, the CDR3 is TGCGCCAGCAGCCAGCGACTAGCGGGGGACAATGAGCAGTTCTTC.

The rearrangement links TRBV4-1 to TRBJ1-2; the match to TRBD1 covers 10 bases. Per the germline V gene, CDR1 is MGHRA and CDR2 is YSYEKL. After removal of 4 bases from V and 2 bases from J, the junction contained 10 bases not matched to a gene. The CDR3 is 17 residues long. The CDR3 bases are TGCGCCAGCAGCCCCCCTTTACGACAGGGGGCGAACTATGGCTACACCTTC. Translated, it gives CASSPPLRQGANYGYTF.

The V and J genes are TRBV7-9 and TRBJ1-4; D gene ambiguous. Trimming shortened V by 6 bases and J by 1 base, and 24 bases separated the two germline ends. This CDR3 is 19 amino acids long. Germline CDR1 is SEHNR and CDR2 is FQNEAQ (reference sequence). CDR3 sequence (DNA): TGTGCCAGCAGACCTAAATTCTCCGGCAGCGTCGAAACTAATGAAAAACTGTTTTTT. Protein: CASRPKFSGSVETNEKLFF.

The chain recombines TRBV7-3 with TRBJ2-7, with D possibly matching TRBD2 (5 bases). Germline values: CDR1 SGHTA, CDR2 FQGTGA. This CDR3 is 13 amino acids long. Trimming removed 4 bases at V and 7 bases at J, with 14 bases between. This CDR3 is CASSSPGNREQYF. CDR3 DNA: TGTGCCAGCAGCTCCCCCGGGAATAGGGAGCAGTACTTC.

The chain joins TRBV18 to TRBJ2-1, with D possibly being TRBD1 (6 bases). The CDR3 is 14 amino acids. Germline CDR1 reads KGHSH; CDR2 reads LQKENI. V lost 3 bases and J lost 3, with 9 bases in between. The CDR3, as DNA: TGTGCCAGCTCACCTGACAGGATCTACAATGAGCAGTTCTTC. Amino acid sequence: CASSPDRIYNEQFF.

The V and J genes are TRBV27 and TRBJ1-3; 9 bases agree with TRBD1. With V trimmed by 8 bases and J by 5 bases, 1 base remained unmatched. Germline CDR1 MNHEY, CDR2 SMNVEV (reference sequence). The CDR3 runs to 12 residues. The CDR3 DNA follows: TGTGCCAGCGGGACAGGGAGAAACACCATATATTTT. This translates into CASGTGRNTIYF.

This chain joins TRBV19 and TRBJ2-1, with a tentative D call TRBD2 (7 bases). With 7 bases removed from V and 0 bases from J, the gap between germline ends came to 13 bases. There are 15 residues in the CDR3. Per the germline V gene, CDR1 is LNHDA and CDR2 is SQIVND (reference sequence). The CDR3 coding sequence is TGTGCCAGTATGGGGGGGGGCTTCTCCTACAATGAGCAGTTCTTC. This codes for CASMGGGFSYNEQFF.

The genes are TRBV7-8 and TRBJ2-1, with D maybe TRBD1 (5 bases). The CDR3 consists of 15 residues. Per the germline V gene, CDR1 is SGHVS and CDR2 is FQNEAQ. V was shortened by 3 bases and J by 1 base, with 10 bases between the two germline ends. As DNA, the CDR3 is TGTGCCAGCAGCTTTCGGCAGGGATCCTACAATGAGCAGTTCTTC. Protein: CASSFRQGSYNEQFF. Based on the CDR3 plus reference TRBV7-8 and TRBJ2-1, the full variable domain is GAGVSQSPRYKVAKRGQDVALRCDPISGHVSLFWYQQALGQGPEFLTYFQNEAQLDKSGLPSDRFFAERPEGSVSTLKIQRTQQEDSAVYLCASSFRQGSYNEQFFGPGTRLTVL.